The T cell receptor beta chain under discussion was sequenced for a study of regulatory T cells in long-lasting Graves disease. Noted time point: persistent/refractory GD, antithyroid drugs over 5 years with positive TRAb. PBMCs provided the RNA from which the TCR library was made. Libraries of TCR beta came from iRepertoire HTBI primers plus Arm-PCR of CDR3 regions. MiXCR, applied by TCRdb to the multiplex PCR reads, yields one record per CDR3 protein. The table shows 300,000 to 500,000 distinct CDR3 sequences, with around 20% occurring only once. Germline V CDR1 and CDR2: SGDLS, YYNGEE. V lost 0 bases, J lost 8 bases, and 11 bases lay in between. The CDR3 length is 14 residues. A few counts support this clonotype. Antigen: not known. Study results and limitations: Favored usage of TRBV28, TRBJ1-2 and TRBJ2-5 was recorded in persistent disease.

The rearrangement joins TRBV9 to TRBJ2-2; D is unclear. The material sequenced was peripheral blood mononuclear cells (PBMCs), taken when the disease was refractory, from a patient treated with antithyroid drugs. The receptor's source is a female donor with Graves disease. The chain's CDR3 is CASSVDWVTGELFF. CDR3 DNA: TGTGCCAGCAGCGTAGATTGGGTCACTGGGGAGCTGTTTTTT.